Below, 22 T cell receptor beta chains from the same sample are listed, as sequenced in a study of control samples from healthy donors and cancer patients. Some clones are missing from TCRdb's copy, which holds only in-frame ones; the method was immunoSEQ multiplex PCR. The repertoire holds 100,000 to 150,000 clones, 75% to 95% seen once, with about 2.5% in the top ten. The sample taken for sequencing was blood. The source of these receptors is a man in his forties or fifties in good health.

This clone appeared once. The gene calls are TRBV28 and TRBJ2-3; the match to TRBD2 covers 8 bases. Trimming took 2 bases from V and 8 from J; bases not matched to a gene: 9. This CDR3 comprises 15 residues. Germline V gene lookup returns CDR1 MDHEN and CDR2 SYDVKM. The CDR3 loop reads CASSLSLAGAGTQYF. As DNA, the CDR3 is TGTGCCAGCAGTTTAAGCCTAGCGGGTGCGGGTACGCAGTATTTT.

The chain is built from TRBV5-1 and TRBJ1-1; D ambiguous. V was clipped by 0 bases and J by 2 bases, with 8 bases between them. Germline V CDR1 and CDR2: SGHRS, YFSETQ. This CDR3 has 14 residues. CDR3 nucleotides: TGCGCCAGCAGCTTGGGTCAGGTTAACACTGAAGCTTTCTTT. Encoded protein: CASSLGQVNTEAFF. The variable domain in full, with the rest retrieved from reference TRBV5-1 and TRBJ1-1, is KAGVTQTPRYLIKTRGQQVTLSCSPISGHRSVSWYQQTPGQGLQFLFEYFSETQRNKGNFPGRFSGRQFSNSRSEMNVSTLELGDSALYLCASSLGQVNTEAFFGQGTRLTVV.

The chain couples TRBV5-5 to TRBJ2-7, with 10 positions matching TRBD1. Germline V gene data show CDR1 as SGHKS and CDR2 as YYEKEE (reference sequence). CDR3 size: 14 residues. V lost 3 bases to trimming and J lost 2 bases; unmatched junction nucleotides: 2. The CDR3 DNA reads as TGTGCCAGCAGCTGGGGACAGGGGCCCTACGAGCAGTACTTC. It translates to CASSWGQGPYEQYF.

The table lists this clone with a count of one. The chain employs TRBV15 and TRBJ2-7; no reliable D call. V gave up 3 bases and J gave up 2 bases, with 8 bases separating them. This CDR3 spans 13 amino acids. CDR1 is LNHNV, CDR2 YYDKDF, per germline (reference sequence). CDR3 loop: CATSRIPAYEQYF. DNA of the CDR3: TGTGCCACCAGCAGGATCCCGGCCTACGAGCAGTACTTC.

The CDR3 loop is CASSLTGSGNTIYF. CDR3 nucleotides: TGCGCCAGCAGCCTCACAGGGTCGGGAAACACCATATATTTT. The rearrangement links TRBV5-1 to TRBJ1-3; a weak D match, TRBD1 (6 bases). The CDR3 loop spans 14 amino acids. Trimming pared 4 bases from V and 4 bases from J, leaving 12 bases between. Germline V gene lookup returns CDR1 SGHRS and CDR2 YFSETQ.

The J gene is TRBJ1-3, the V gene TRBV14, with TRBD1 as a possible D gene (5 bases). Trimming shortened V by 1 base and J by 3 bases, and 19 bases separated the two germline ends. Germline CDR1 and CDR2: SGHDN and FVKESK. CDR3 length: 18 amino acids. Here the CDR3 reads CASSQVGPVGRLGNTIYF. Written as DNA, the CDR3 is TGTGCCAGCAGCCAAGTGGGGCCGGTGGGAAGGCTTGGAAACACCATATATTTT.

CDR3 in DNA: TGCGCCAGCTCTGGCGGCGGGGGAGATGGCTACACCTTC. Its translation is CASSGGGGDGYTF. This chain joins TRBV5-1 and TRBJ1-2; D perhaps matches TRBD1 (5 bases). The CDR3 consists of 13 residues. The V end lost 7 bases, the J end lost 6 bases, and 16 bases lay between the germline ends. The V gene's germline CDR1 is SGHRS and CDR2 YFSETQ.

V usage is TRBV19 and J usage is TRBJ1-1; tentative D call: TRBD1 (6 bases). With 4 bases removed from V and 4 bases from J, the gap between germline ends came to 10 bases. CDR1 and CDR2 from the germline V gene are LNHDA and SQIVND (reference sequence). CDR3 length: 13 amino acids. This chain's CDR3 is CASSRTALTEAFF. Here the CDR3 DNA reads TGTGCCAGTAGTAGGACAGCCCTCACTGAAGCTTTCTTT. The full variable domain, its missing parts supplied by reference TRBV19 and TRBJ1-1, is DGGITQSPKYLFRKEGQNVTLSCEQNLNHDAMYWYRQDPGQGLRLIYYSQIVNDFQKGDIAEGYSVSREKKESFPLTVTSAQKNPTAFYLCASSRTALTEAFFGQGTRLTVV.

The rearrangement uses TRBV6-5 and TRBJ2-1, with D tentatively TRBD2 (5 bases). The CDR3 length is 15 residues. Looked up from germline, CDR1 is MNHEY and CDR2 is SVGAGI. The V gene lost 4 bases and the J gene lost 0 bases, with 10 bases spanning the gap. The CDR3 is CASSFSENSYNEQFF. Here the CDR3 DNA reads TGTGCCAGCAGTTTTAGCGAAAACTCCTACAATGAGCAGTTCTTC.

The gene calls are TRBV24-1 and TRBJ2-5, with a tentative D call TRBD2 (6 bases). CDR1 is KGHDR and CDR2 is SFDVKD in the germline V gene. V lost 4 bases and J lost 4, with 12 bases in between. The CDR3 extends over 14 amino acids. CDR3 region: CATSDPRGGETQYF. CDR3 coding DNA: TGTGCCACCAGTGACCCCCGGGGAGGAGAGACCCAGTACTTC.

The DNA for the CDR3 is TGTGCCACCAGCAGTAACTTACGCGAGCAGTACTTC. Translated: CATSSNLREQYF. This chain uses TRBV15 with TRBJ2-7; D ambiguous. Germline CDR1 and CDR2: LNHNV and YYDKDF (reference sequence). The V end lost 3 bases, the J end lost 6 bases, and 9 bases lay between the germline ends. CDR3 length equals 12 residues. Supplemented by reference TRBV15 and TRBJ2-7, the full variable domain reads DAMVIQNPRYQVTQFGKPVTLSCSQTLNHNVMYWYQQKSSQAPKLLFHYYDKDFNNEADTPDNFQSRRPNTSFCFLDIRSPGLGDTAMYLCATSSNLREQYFGPGTRLTVT.

J is TRBJ2-7 and V is TRBV29-1, with a tentative D call TRBD1 (7 bases). The CDR3 runs 16 residues. From germline, CDR1 is SQVTM and CDR2 ANQGSEA. The germline V and J ends were trimmed by 6 bases and 5 bases, with 26 bases remaining between them. DNA of the CDR3: TGCAGCGTCCGTCGAGGGGGGAGTAGACAGGGCCACGAGCAGTACTTC. It encodes CSVRRGGSRQGHEQYF.

The CDR3 reads CAWHDGHSGNTIYF. In DNA, the CDR3 is TGTGCCTGGCACGACGGCCACTCTGGAAACACCATATATTTT. The chain carries TRBV30 and TRBJ1-3; no firm D call. CDR3 length equals 14 residues. Germline CDR1 is GTSNPN and CDR2 is SVGIG (reference sequence). V shed 5 bases and J shed 0 bases, with 11 bases lying between them.

The chain combines TRBV29-1 with TRBJ2-1, with D tentatively TRBD2 (7 bases). V lost 1 base, J lost 0 bases, and 16 bases lay in between. The V gene's germline CDR1 is SQVTM and CDR2 ANQGSEA. The CDR3 consists of 17 residues. CDR3 DNA sequence: TGCAGCGTTGAAGGGGGAGGGTCGACAGGCTCCTACAATGAGCAGTTCTTC. This gives the protein CSVEGGGSTGSYNEQFF.

CDR3 sequence: CASSLTGSWKEQYF. Written as DNA, the CDR3 is TGTGCCAGCAGTCTGACAGGGAGCTGGAAGGAGCAGTACTTC. V and J are TRBV28 and TRBJ2-7, with 7 bases matching TRBD1. The ends lost 5 bases at V and 7 bases at J; junction bases unmatched: 11. The germline CDR1 and CDR2 sequences are MDHEN and SYDVKM. This CDR3 is 14 amino acids long.

The gene calls are TRBV25-1 and TRBJ2-3; D perhaps matches TRBD2 (5 bases). Per the germline V gene, CDR1 is MGHDK and CDR2 is SYGVNS. The V end was cut by 2 bases, the J end by 4 bases, with 10 bases between. This CDR3 comprises 14 residues. In DNA form, the CDR3 reads TGTGCCAGCAGTGAAGGTCTTAGCGCAGATACGCAGTATTTT. Its translation is CASSEGLSADTQYF.

In nucleotides, the CDR3 is TGTGCCATCAGTGAGTCGCCGGTTAACTATGGCTACACCTTC. Translated: CAISESPVNYGYTF. The chain carries TRBV10-3 and TRBJ1-2; no clear D gene. Germline V CDR1 and CDR2: ENHRY, SYGVKD. Trimming took 0 bases from V and 1 from J, leaving 6 bases between them. The CDR3 has 14 amino acids.

The rearrangement links TRBV7-8 to TRBJ2-2; 12 bases fit TRBD1. Germline V CDR1 and CDR2: SGHVS, FQNEAQ. V lost 1 base and J lost 7; bases outside the gene matches: 10. The CDR3 contains 18 residues. CDR3 sequence (DNA): TGTGCCAGCAGCTTAGTACTGGGGGGACAGGGGGCATTCGGGGAGCTGTTTTTT. It is translated as CASSLVLGGQGAFGELFF. Filled out from reference TRBV7-8 and TRBJ2-2, the complete variable domain reads GAGVSQSPRYKVAKRGQDVALRCDPISGHVSLFWYQQALGQGPEFLTYFQNEAQLDKSGLPSDRFFAERPEGSVSTLKIQRTQQEDSAVYLCASSLVLGGQGAFGELFFGEGSRLTVL.

This clone occurred once. The genes are TRBV10-2 and TRBJ1-5; D might be TRBD1 (5 bases). The CDR3 length is 14 residues. The ends were cut back, 3 bases at V and 7 bases at J, with 13 bases in the middle. Germline V gene sequence: CDR1 WSHSY, CDR2 SAAADI. The DNA for the CDR3 is TGCGCCAGCAGTGAAGTGGGGCCGGACCAGCCCCAGCATTTT. Protein product: CASSEVGPDQPQHF.

The chain joins TRBV27 to TRBJ1-6; maybe TRBD1 (6 bases). Germline CDR1 MNHEY, CDR2 SMNVEV (reference sequence). This CDR3 comprises 15 residues. V lost 5 bases to trimming and J lost 7 bases, with 15 bases between them. DNA for the CDR3: TGTGCCAGCAGTCCCTCCCAGGGGACCAATTCACCCCTCCACTTT. Translated: CASSPSQGTNSPLHF.

CDR3 region: CASSLAASSSYNEQFF. CDR3 DNA: TGTGCCAGCAGCTTGGCGGCCAGCAGCTCCTACAATGAGCAGTTCTTC. The gene calls are TRBV5-4 and TRBJ2-1; D not resolved. CDR1 is SGHNT, CDR2 YYREEE, per germline (reference sequence). V dropped 0 bases and J dropped 0 bases, with 10 bases sitting between them. The CDR3 runs 16 residues.

The chain carries TRBV9 and TRBJ1-6; tentatively, D is TRBD1 (6 bases). V was pared by 3 bases and J by 10 bases, with 11 bases between. The CDR3 loop spans 13 amino acids. In germline, CDR1 is SGDLS, CDR2 YYNGEE. The CDR3 bases are TGTGCCAGCAGCGCAGAGGGGGGGTCACCCCTCCACTTT. It encodes CASSAEGGSPLHF.